The 24 T cell receptor beta chains below come from one sample, sequenced in a study of Ad26.COV2.S vaccination and SARS-CoV-2 variants. Noted treatment: roughly 20 received Ad26.COV2.S at low or high dose, single or two shots; 5 received placebo; per-sample allocation not given. Day 63 following the first vaccine or placebo injection was when the samples were taken. Method: immunoSEQ multiplex PCR; TCRdb's copy keeps in-frame clones and lacks some. The sample has hundreds of thousands of clones; approximately 90% are singletons. Sequences were derived from peripheral blood, sampled in a trial of Ad26.COV2.S vaccine versus placebo. The source of these receptors is a person between 18 and 65 years old who received the Ad26.COV2.S COVID-19 vaccine or a placebo.

V usage is TRBV4-1 and J usage is TRBJ1-1, with TRBD1 matching 8 bases. The germline V gene encodes CDR1 MGHRA and CDR2 YSYEKL. The V segment lost 4 bases and the J segment 5 bases; nucleotides outside the gene matches: 9. The CDR3 has 15 amino acids. The CDR3 loop is CASSPWTGMGTEAFF. CDR3 sequence (DNA): TGCGCCAGCAGCCCCTGGACAGGGATGGGTACTGAAGCTTTCTTT.

V and J are TRBV7-2 and TRBJ2-7, with TRBD2 matching 7 bases. The length of the CDR3 is 14 residues. Losses at the gene ends were 5 bases for V and 2 bases for J; bases not matched to a gene: 6. CDR1 and CDR2 from the germline V gene are SGHTA and FQGNSA. The CDR3 sequence: CASSLLGGTYEQYF. CDR3 bases: TGTGCCAGCAGCCTCCTGGGGGGGACCTACGAGCAGTACTTC.

V usage is TRBV6-5 and J usage is TRBJ2-3, with a tentative D call TRBD2 (7 bases). The CDR3 is made up of 15 amino acids. Germline V gene data show CDR1 as MNHEY and CDR2 as SVGAGI. V lost 6 bases and J lost 1, with 14 bases in between. The CDR3 nucleotides read TGTGCCAGCAGGTCTCGGGGGGCGCGCACAGATACGCAGTATTTT. Encoded protein: CASRSRGARTDTQYF.

This CDR3 is CASSPPGLAETQYF. Here the CDR3 DNA reads TGTGCCAGCTCACCACCGGGACTAGCGGAGACCCAGTACTTC. The chain recombines TRBV18 with TRBJ2-5; 10 bases line up with TRBD2. The V and J ends lost 0 bases and 5 bases, in that order; junction bases with no gene match: 0. The CDR3 covers 14 residues. Germline V lookup: CDR1 KGHSH, CDR2 LQKENI. Looking up the rest from reference TRBV18 and TRBJ2-5 gives the full variable domain: NAGVMQNPRHLVRRRGQEARLRCSPMKGHSHVYWYRQLPEEGLKFMVYLQKENIIDESGMPKERFSAEFPKEGPSILRIQQVVRGDSAAYFCASSPPGLAETQYFGPGTRLLVL.

This clone was detected a few times. The V call is TRBV12-3 or TRBV12-4, the J call TRBJ1-2; D is possibly TRBD1 (6 bases). V lost 5 bases to trimming and J lost 6 bases, with 13 bases between them. The CDR3 is made up of 13 amino acids. In DNA form, the CDR3 reads TGTGCCAGCAGTAAGGGGGGCTTTGATGGCTACACCTTC. Amino acid sequence: CASSKGGFDGYTF.

CDR3 region: CASSTGSNQPQHF. In DNA form, the CDR3 reads TGTGCCAGCTCTACAGGGAGCAATCAGCCCCAGCATTTT. This rearrangement joins TRBV28 to TRBJ1-5, with a tentative D call TRBD1 (6 bases). This CDR3 region has 13 residues. CDR1 MDHEN and CDR2 SYDVKM come from the germline V gene. Trimming removed 8 bases from V and 1 base from J, with 9 bases in between.

The rearrangement uses TRBV11-2 and TRBJ1-6, with D possibly matching TRBD1 (6 bases). Trimming left V 5 bases short and J 7 bases short, with 18 bases between. Germline CDR1 is SGHAT and CDR2 is FQNNGV. The CDR3 extends over 16 amino acids. Here the CDR3 DNA reads TGTGCCAGCAGCCCAGAACTGACAGGCCCCAATTCACCCCTCCACTTT. This codes for CASSPELTGPNSPLHF.

As for this clone: Different DNA sequences within this sample yield the same CDR3. The gene calls are TRBV5-1 and TRBJ2-7; TRBD2 matches 10 bases. J lost 0 bases, V lost 4 bases, and 4 bases had no gene match. Germline assignment: CDR1 SGHRS and CDR2 YFSETQ. CDR3 size: 15 residues. As DNA, the CDR3 is TGCGCCAGCAGCACCGGGACTAGCGACTCCTACGAGCAGTACTTC. Protein: CASSTGTSDSYEQYF. Variable domain in full (rest from reference TRBV5-1 and TRBJ2-7): KAGVTQTPRYLIKTRGQQVTLSCSPISGHRSVSWYQQTPGQGLQFLFEYFSETQRNKGNFPGRFSGRQFSNSRSEMNVSTLELGDSALYLCASSTGTSDSYEQYFGPGTRLTVT.

The chain couples TRBV5-1 to TRBJ1-1; D unclear. The CDR3 contains 14 residues. Germline CDR1 is SGHRS and CDR2 is YFSETQ. V was pared by 0 bases and J by 4 bases, with 10 bases between. The CDR3 is CASSLGRPSTEAFF. As DNA, the CDR3 is TGCGCCAGCAGCTTGGGCAGGCCCAGCACTGAAGCTTTCTTT.

The V call is TRBV28, the J call TRBJ2-1; TRBD2 aligns across 15 bases. This CDR3 has 15 amino acids. V lost 7 bases, J lost 7 bases, and 5 bases stayed unmatched. Germline CDR1 MDHEN, CDR2 SYDVKM. In DNA, the CDR3 is TGTGCCAGCAACCTCGGGACTAGCGGGAGGAATGAGCAGTTCTTC. This sequence encodes CASNLGTSGRNEQFF.

The V gene is TRBV2, the J gene TRBJ1-3, with D tentatively TRBD1 (5 bases). CDR1 is SNHLY, CDR2 FYNNEI, per germline. The CDR3 extends over 13 amino acids. V lost 6 bases and J lost 2, with 8 bases in between. In nucleotides, the CDR3 is TGTGCCAGCAGCCAGGGCCCTGGAAACACCATATATTTT. Translated, it gives CASSQGPGNTIYF.

The rearrangement uses TRBV5-1 and TRBJ1-2, with 7 bases lining up with TRBD1. CDR1 and CDR2 from the germline V gene are SGHRS and YFSETQ. Germline trimming cut 4 bases from V and 3 bases from J; bases unmatched to any gene: 3. This CDR3 has 13 residues. DNA of the CDR3: TGCGCCAGCAGCAGCGGACAGGACTATGGCTACACCTTC. Translation gives CASSSGQDYGYTF.

The chain links TRBV30 to TRBJ2-7; 10 bases line up with TRBD2. Per the germline V gene, CDR1 is GTSNPN and CDR2 is SVGIG (reference sequence). The CDR3 consists of 14 residues. J lost 4 bases, V lost 3 bases, and 6 bases had no gene match. The chain's CDR3 is CAWRPVAGGYEQYF. Written as DNA, the CDR3 is TGTGCCTGGAGACCAGTAGCGGGAGGTTACGAGCAGTACTTC.

V and J are TRBV6-5 and TRBJ1-4, with a tentative D call TRBD1 (6 bases). V lost 6 bases and J lost 4, with 15 bases in between. CDR1 and CDR2 (germline): MNHEY, SVGAGI. The CDR3 contains 15 residues. The CDR3 loop is CASRARGGLNEKLFF. The CDR3 DNA reads as TGTGCCAGCAGGGCCCGGGGGGGCCTTAATGAAAAACTGTTTTTT.

Remarks on this clone: In the same sample, other DNA sequences code for this CDR3. The chain joins TRBV20-1 to TRBJ2-5; D is uncertain. This CDR3 has 10 amino acids. Germline CDR1 DFQATT, CDR2 SNEGSKA (reference sequence). The V end was cut by 6 bases, the J end by 5 bases, with 7 bases between. The CDR3 sequence: CSATGETQYF. CDR3 DNA: TGCAGTGCCACCGGGGAGACCCAGTACTTC.

V and J are TRBV6-5 and TRBJ2-7; TRBD1 is a possible D gene (6 bases). Trimming cost V 6 bases and J 1 base, with 13 bases left between them. Germline CDR1 and CDR2: MNHEY and SVGAGI. The CDR3 is made up of 14 amino acids. This CDR3 is CASRMGHLSYEQYF. The CDR3 DNA is TGTGCCAGCAGGATGGGACACCTGTCCTACGAGCAGTACTTC.

Only one count was recorded for this clone. The chain links TRBV27 to TRBJ2-7, with 7 positions matching TRBD2. There are 14 residues in the CDR3. V was pared by 6 bases and J by 0 bases, with 5 bases of the junction left unmatched. Germline CDR1 reads MNHEY; CDR2 reads SMNVEV (reference sequence). This chain's CDR3 is CASRTLAGSYEQYF. CDR3 in DNA: TGTGCCAGCAGGACCTTAGCGGGCTCCTACGAGCAGTACTTC.

The chain is built from TRBV27 and TRBJ2-1, with D possibly matching TRBD2 (6 bases). The CDR3 is made up of 15 amino acids. Germline values: CDR1 MNHEY, CDR2 SMNVEV (reference sequence). V shed 5 bases and J shed 3 bases, with 14 bases lying between them. The CDR3 coding sequence is TGTGCCAGCAGTCCTTCCGGGACTCACTACAATGAGCAGTTCTTC. The encoded protein is CASSPSGTHYNEQFF.

The V and J genes are TRBV6-5 and TRBJ2-7, with D maybe TRBD1 (6 bases). From germline, CDR1 is MNHEY and CDR2 SVGAGI. V lost 2 bases and J lost 5, with 13 bases in between. CDR3 length: 14 residues. CDR3 sequence: CASSYIQGKDEQYF. The CDR3 nucleotides read TGTGCCAGCAGTTACATACAGGGTAAAGACGAGCAGTACTTC.

This clone was recorded a few times. V gene TRBV7-2 combines with J gene TRBJ2-1; 9 bases align to TRBD1. Germline V CDR1 and CDR2: SGHTA, FQGNSA. V lost 3 bases to trimming and J lost 1 base; unmatched junction nucleotides: 4. CDR3 length: 16 residues. For the CDR3, the DNA is TGTGCCAGCAGCTTTTTGGGACAGGGATCCTACAATGAGCAGTTCTTC. Amino acids: CASSFLGQGSYNEQFF. Full variable domain (missing parts from reference TRBV7-2 and TRBJ2-1): GAGVSQSPSNKVTEKGKDVELRCDPISGHTALYWYRQSLGQGLEFLIYFQGNSAPDKSGLPSDRFSAERTGGSVSTLTIQRTQQEDSAVYLCASSFLGQGSYNEQFFGPGTRLTVL.

This clone was observed a single time. V gene TRBV19 combines with J gene TRBJ1-5, with D unresolved. Germline-derived CDR1 and CDR2 are LNHDA and SQIVND (reference sequence). The CDR3 covers 15 residues. Trimming stripped 3 bases from V and 2 bases from J, with 11 bases between. In nucleotides, the CDR3 is TGTGCCAGTAGTATTCTTGGTACGGGCAATCAGCCCCAGCATTTT. Protein product: CASSILGTGNQPQHF.

This chain connects TRBV4-1 to TRBJ2-1; perhaps D is TRBD1 or TRBD2 (7 bases each). Germline V CDR1 and CDR2: MGHRA, YSYEKL. Trimming stripped 1 base from V and 7 bases from J, with 17 bases between. The CDR3 runs to 16 residues. The CDR3 is CASSQGEGAVGNEQFF. CDR3 sequence (DNA): TGCGCCAGCAGCCAAGGGGAGGGGGCTGTTGGGAATGAGCAGTTCTTC.

The chain joins TRBV4-1 to TRBJ2-5; 10 bases are shared with TRBD2. With V trimmed by 2 bases and J by 4 bases, 7 bases remained unmatched. This CDR3 region has 16 residues. Per germline, CDR1 MGHRA and CDR2 YSYEKL. The CDR3 loop reads CASSQTHLAGVETQYF. The CDR3 DNA is TGCGCCAGCAGCCAAACCCATCTAGCGGGAGTAGAGACCCAGTACTTC.

This chain uses TRBV5-1 with TRBJ2-5; TRBD2 matches 12 bases. The CDR3 length is 16 residues. V lost 0 bases to trimming and J lost 5 bases; unmatched junction nucleotides: 5. Germline loops: CDR1 SGHRS, CDR2 YFSETQ. The CDR3 DNA sequence: TGCGCCAGCAGCTTGGGACTAGCGGGAGTAGTCGAGACCCAGTACTTC. Translation: CASSLGLAGVVETQYF.